Each of the 24 T cell receptor beta chains below was sequenced from the same sample in a study of blood T cell repertoires in COVID-19. The repertoire was sequenced with immunoSEQ multiplex PCR; TCRdb's copy has only in-frame clones and lacks some. The sample records just under 350,000 clones, about 90% being singletons. Sequenced material: peripheral blood. The receptors originated from a woman aged 50 to 65 with COVID-19, enrolled during active disease.

V is TRBV4-1 and J is TRBJ1-3, with D hard to call. V was pared by 2 bases and J by 2 bases, with 13 bases between. Germline loops: CDR1 MGHRA, CDR2 YSYEKL. The CDR3 consists of 16 residues. The CDR3 is CASSQREGNAGNTIYF. CDR3 coding DNA: TGCGCCAGCAGCCAACGGGAAGGGAATGCTGGAAACACCATATATTTT.

This chain links TRBV30 with TRBJ2-1; TRBD2 matches at 10 bases. CDR3 length equals 16 residues. The germline V gene encodes CDR1 GTSNPN and CDR2 SVGIG (reference sequence). V dropped 2 bases and J dropped 2; count of bases not matched to a gene: 6. The CDR3 loop is CAWSITLAGAYNEQFF. In DNA form, the CDR3 reads TGTGCCTGGAGTATTACTCTAGCGGGAGCCTACAATGAGCAGTTCTTC.

J is TRBJ1-2 and V is TRBV3-1 (or the pseudogene TRBV3-2); D perhaps matches TRBD1 (6 bases). Germline CDR1 LGHDT, CDR2 YNNKEL (reference sequence). Trimming cost V 2 bases and J 5 bases, with 18 bases left between them. CDR3 length: 16 residues. The CDR3 spells CASSQYSGTQAYGYTF. The CDR3 DNA follows: TGTGCCAGCAGCCAATACTCCGGGACACAAGCTTATGGCTACACCTTC.

The chain joins TRBV13 to TRBJ2-5, with 10 bases that match TRBD2. V shed 8 bases, J shed 2 bases, and the junction held 8 bases outside the gene matches. This CDR3 is built from 15 residues. Looked up from germline, CDR1 is PRHDT and CDR2 is FYEKMQ (reference sequence). CDR3 bases: TGTGCCAGCGGTATAGCGGGAGGAGGGCAAGAGACCCAGTACTTC. Translated, it gives CASGIAGGGQETQYF.

The DNA for the CDR3 is TGTGCCAGCAGTCCGGGGGACGGGTTAAGCTCCTACGAGCAGTACTTC. Amino acid sequence: CASSPGDGLSSYEQYF. V usage is TRBV2 and J usage is TRBJ2-7; TRBD2 is a possible D gene (6 bases). V was cut by 5 bases and J by 0 bases, with 17 bases left in between. Germline lookup yields CDR1 SNHLY and CDR2 FYNNEI. CDR3 length: 16 residues.

The rearrangement links TRBV24-1 to TRBJ1-1; 10 bases agree with TRBD1. Germline V lookup: CDR1 KGHDR, CDR2 SFDVKD. The CDR3 contains 14 residues. V lost 8 bases and J lost 4; bases outside the gene matches: 6. The CDR3 nucleotides read TGTGCCACCACGGGGACAGGGGTGATCACTGAAGCTTTCTTT. This sequence encodes CATTGTGVITEAFF.

V is TRBV27 and J is TRBJ2-7, with 7 bases fitting TRBD2. The germline CDR1 and CDR2 sequences are MNHEY and SMNVEV (reference sequence). There are 14 residues in the CDR3. V gave up 6 bases and J gave up 0 bases; unmatched junction bases: 5. CDR3 amino acids: CASRQLAFSYEQYF. The CDR3 DNA reads TGTGCCAGCAGACAACTAGCGTTCTCCTACGAGCAGTACTTC.

The chain combines TRBV19 with TRBJ2-3, with D possibly matching TRBD2 (5 bases). CDR3 length: 15 residues. The germline gives CDR1 LNHDA, CDR2 SQIVND (reference sequence). Trimming stripped 5 bases from V and 2 bases from J, with 14 bases between. The CDR3 loop reads CASSPVEAYTDTQYF. In nucleotides, the CDR3 is TGTGCCAGTAGTCCGGTGGAGGCTTACACAGATACGCAGTATTTT.

This clone was counted once. The V and J genes are TRBV4-1 and TRBJ1-1; 7 bases align to TRBD1. Germline-derived CDR1 and CDR2 are MGHRA and YSYEKL. V dropped 3 bases and J dropped 6; count of bases not matched to a gene: 7. CDR3 length: 14 amino acids. This chain's CDR3 is CASSQQQGSPEAFF. In DNA, the CDR3 is TGCGCCAGCAGCCAGCAACAGGGGAGCCCTGAAGCTTTCTTT.

This clone showed up just a few times. The genes are TRBV19 and TRBJ2-5; 11 nucleotides agree with TRBD2. CDR1 is LNHDA and CDR2 is SQIVND in the germline V gene (reference sequence). The CDR3 is 15 amino acids. The V segment lost 1 base and the J segment 5 bases; nucleotides outside the gene matches: 3. The CDR3 sequence: CASSIGLAGRETQYF. DNA for the CDR3: TGTGCCAGTAGTATAGGACTAGCGGGACGGGAGACCCAGTACTTC.

J is TRBJ1-2 and V is TRBV6-4, with 8 bases lining up with TRBD1. V lost 8 bases, J lost 4 bases, and 24 bases stayed unmatched. The germline gives CDR1 MRHNA, CDR2 SNTAGT. CDR3 length equals 19 residues. The CDR3 loop is CASLTHEAGGGGTPYGYTF. The CDR3 DNA sequence: TGTGCCAGCCTAACCCACGAGGCAGGGGGCGGCGGAACCCCCTATGGCTACACCTTC.

A remark on this clone: The sample carries other DNA sequences with the same CDR3. The chain joins TRBV6-1 to TRBJ1-1; a possible D gene is TRBD1 (5 bases). Trimming cost V 2 bases and J 0 bases, with 7 bases left between them. From germline, CDR1 is MNHNS and CDR2 SASEGT. The CDR3 has 14 amino acids. The DNA for the CDR3 is TGTGCCAGCAGTGAACAGGGCATGAACACTGAAGCTTTCTTT. It codes for CASSEQGMNTEAFF.

A few counts support this clone. The CDR3, as DNA: TGCAGTGCTGCCCTCAGGGGCGAGCAGTACTTC. Translation gives CSAALRGEQYF. The chain recombines TRBV20-1 with TRBJ2-7; perhaps TRBD1 as D (6 bases). V was pared by 5 bases and J by 6 bases, with 11 bases between. Germline V gene sequence: CDR1 DFQATT, CDR2 SNEGSKA (reference sequence). The CDR3 spans 11 residues.

CDR3 amino acids: CASSLQGYGGNTIYF. For the CDR3, the DNA is TGTGCCAGCAGCTTACAGGGATATGGTGGAAACACCATATATTTT. The chain links TRBV7-2 to TRBJ1-3; TRBD1 is a possible D gene (5 bases). CDR3 length: 15 amino acids. CDR1 and CDR2 from the germline V gene are SGHTA and FQGNSA. Trimming stripped 2 bases from V and 3 bases from J, with 11 bases between.

This clone is a singleton in its sample. The chain recombines TRBV11-3 with TRBJ2-7, with 11 bases lining up with TRBD2. The CDR3 covers 18 residues. Germline CDR1 SGHNT, CDR2 YENEEA. Trimming cost V 4 bases and J 0 bases; bases outside gene matches: 11. CDR3 coding DNA: TGTGCCAGCAGCTCTAGCCTCATACTAGCGGGAGACTCCTACGAGCAGTACTTC. This encodes CASSSSLILAGDSYEQYF.

The CDR3 sequence is CASSNTGGSNTGELFF. DNA for the CDR3: TGTGCCAGCAGTAATACGGGAGGTTCGAACACCGGGGAGCTGTTTTTT. V gene TRBV5-4 combines with J gene TRBJ2-2, with 7 bases identical to TRBD2. From germline, CDR1 is SGHNT and CDR2 YYREEE (reference sequence). CDR3 length: 16 residues. J was trimmed by 0 bases and V by 5 bases; bases with no gene match: 7. Drawing the rest from reference TRBV5-4 and TRBJ2-2, the complete variable domain is ETGVTQSPTHLIKTRGQQVTLRCSSQSGHNTVSWYQQALGQGPQFIFQYYREEENGRGNFPPRFSGLQFPNYSSELNVNALELDDSALYLCASSNTGGSNTGELFFGEGSRLTVL.

V gene TRBV5-1 combines with J gene TRBJ2-4, with 10 bases aligning to TRBD1. This CDR3 is built from 14 residues. Germline values: CDR1 SGHRS, CDR2 YFSETQ. With 2 bases clipped from V and 7 bases from J, the junction kept 3 bases outside the gene matches. The CDR3 is CASSLGQGVNIQYF. DNA of the CDR3: TGCGCCAGCAGCTTAGGACAGGGGGTTAACATTCAGTACTTC.

The rearrangement links TRBV18 to TRBJ2-1; TRBD1 aligns across 7 bases. CDR3 length equals 15 residues. Germline lookup yields CDR1 KGHSH and CDR2 LQKENI. The V and J ends lost 5 bases and 5 bases, in that order; junction bases with no gene match: 9. The CDR3 nucleotides read TGTGCCAGCTCATCAGCATACAGGGGAAACAATGAGCAGTTCTTC. Amino acid sequence: CASSSAYRGNNEQFF.

The rearrangement joins TRBV9 to TRBJ2-5, with D maybe TRBD1 (5 bases). Trimming shortened V by 0 bases and J by 5 bases, and 14 bases separated the two germline ends. This CDR3 has 15 amino acids. Germline V gene sequence: CDR1 SGDLS, CDR2 YYNGEE. This CDR3 reads CASSVGGTGRETQYF. The CDR3 DNA sequence: TGTGCCAGCAGCGTAGGCGGTACAGGACGGGAGACCCAGTACTTC.

The CDR3 loop reads CASGAAGANVLTF. The CDR3 coding sequence is TGCGCCAGCGGGGCGGCCGGGGCCAACGTCCTGACTTTC. The gene calls are TRBV5-1 and TRBJ2-6; D perhaps matches TRBD1 (5 bases). Germline V gives CDR1 SGHRS, CDR2 YFSETQ. Trimming removed 7 bases at V and 4 bases at J, with 9 bases between. The CDR3 runs to 13 residues.

The rearrangement links TRBV6-5 to TRBJ1-5; no clear D. This CDR3 comprises 14 residues. Trimming took off 6 bases at V and 3 bases at J, with 12 bases between the two ends. In germline, CDR1 is MNHEY, CDR2 SVGAGI. The CDR3 nucleotides are TGTGCCAGCAGCCGGGGATTGGTCAATCAGCCCCAGCATTTT. Translated, it gives CASSRGLVNQPQHF.

The rearrangement joins TRBV15 to TRBJ1-5; 10 bases align to TRBD1. V gave up 1 base and J gave up 7 bases; unmatched junction bases: 4. Per germline, CDR1 LNHNV and CDR2 YYDKDF (reference sequence). This CDR3 spans 15 amino acids. Here the CDR3 reads CATSRGQGAQQPQHF. Written as DNA, the CDR3 is TGTGCCACCAGCAGAGGACAGGGGGCGCAACAGCCCCAGCATTTT.

In DNA, the CDR3 is TGTGCCAGCAGCCCGATCCGGGGCAGGGGGAATGAAAAACTGTTTTTT. It yields the protein CASSPIRGRGNEKLFF. The V and J genes are TRBV11-2 and TRBJ1-4, with TRBD1 identical over 7 bases. This CDR3 comprises 16 residues. Germline V gives CDR1 SGHAT, CDR2 FQNNGV. Trimming took 5 bases from V and 5 from J; bases not matched to a gene: 11. Filled out from reference TRBV11-2 and TRBJ1-4, the complete variable domain reads EAGVAQSPRYKIIEKRQSVAFWCNPISGHATLYWYQQILGQGPKLLIQFQNNGVVDDSQLPKDRFSAERLKGVDSTLKIQPAKLEDSAVYLCASSPIRGRGNEKLFFGSGTQLSVL.

This clone was counted a single time. The J gene is TRBJ1-1, the V gene TRBV18, with D uncertain. The length of the CDR3 is 16 residues. Germline lookup yields CDR1 KGHSH and CDR2 LQKENI. Trimming took 0 bases from V and 5 from J, leaving 16 bases between them. Here the CDR3 DNA reads TGTGCCAGCTCACCACCCGGGAGCATACTCGGGACTGAAGCTTTCTTT. It translates to CASSPPGSILGTEAFF.